A single sample gave rise to the 32 T cell receptor beta chains below, sequenced in a study of T cell responses to AZD1222 COVID-19 vaccine. Generated by immunoSEQ multiplex PCR, the TCRdb table keeps only in-frame clones and is missing some. The table lists over 150,000 clones, 88% of them singletons. The specimen comprised peripheral blood, sampled 28 days after the second AZD1222 dose. The receptors were gathered from an adult who received the AZD1222 COVID-19 vaccine.

The rearrangement joins TRBV2 to TRBJ1-1; D is unclear. Trimming removed 3 bases from V and 1 base from J, with 6 bases in between. This CDR3 contains 13 residues. Germline values: CDR1 SNHLY, CDR2 FYNNEI. In DNA form, the CDR3 reads TGTGCCAGCAGTGACGCGCCGAACACTGAAGCTTTCTTT. Amino acid sequence: CASSDAPNTEAFF.

This clone was recorded a few times. The V gene is TRBV6-2 or TRBV6-3, the J gene TRBJ2-5; D not certain. The CDR3 loop spans 15 amino acids. V was cut by 2 bases and J by 4 bases, with 14 bases left in between. Germline loops: CDR1 MNHEY, CDR2 SVGEGT. CDR3 sequence (DNA): TGTGCCAGCAGTTACCTATTGGTGGGTGGAGAGACCCAGTACTTC. As protein: CASSYLLVGGETQYF.

The J gene is TRBJ1-1, the V gene TRBV3-1 (or the pseudogene TRBV3-2); D is possibly TRBD1 (6 bases). The ends were cut back, 4 bases at V and 3 bases at J, with 9 bases in the middle. The CDR3 runs 13 residues. Per germline, CDR1 LGHDT and CDR2 YNNKEL (reference sequence). The CDR3, as DNA: TGTGCCAGCAGCCGACAGGCGCACACTGAAGCTTTCTTT. It encodes CASSRQAHTEAFF.

V and J are TRBV5-1 and TRBJ1-1; weak D call: TRBD1 (5 bases). Germline CDR1 is SGHRS and CDR2 is YFSETQ. The CDR3 contains 16 residues. Trimming removed 1 base from V and 3 bases from J, with 16 bases in between. CDR3 DNA: TGCGCCAGCAGCTTGAGCGGGGCTCGGAAGGACACTGAAGCTTTCTTT. Amino acids: CASSLSGARKDTEAFF.

This chain connects TRBV5-1 to TRBJ1-1; the D is unclear. CDR3 length equals 14 residues. From germline, CDR1 is SGHRS and CDR2 YFSETQ. V dropped 3 bases and J dropped 4 bases, with 13 bases sitting between them. The CDR3: CASSSGTWGTEAFF. The CDR3 bases are TGCGCCAGCAGCTCGGGAACTTGGGGCACTGAAGCTTTCTTT. Using reference TRBV5-1 and TRBJ1-1 for the parts outside the CDR3, the full variable domain is KAGVTQTPRYLIKTRGQQVTLSCSPISGHRSVSWYQQTPGQGLQFLFEYFSETQRNKGNFPGRFSGRQFSNSRSEMNVSTLELGDSALYLCASSSGTWGTEAFFGQGTRLTVV.

The rearrangement uses TRBV7-3 and TRBJ2-7, with D maybe TRBD1 (5 bases). The V gene's germline CDR1 is SGHTA and CDR2 FQGTGA. V lost 5 bases and J 5 bases, leaving 25 bases between the germline ends. This CDR3 has 17 residues. CDR3 residues: CASSPPYTGLGIDEQYF. DNA for the CDR3: TGTGCCAGCAGCCCCCCCTACACAGGTTTGGGGATAGACGAGCAGTACTTC. Full variable domain (outside the CDR3, taken from reference TRBV7-3 and TRBJ2-7): GAGVSQTPSNKVTEKGKYVELRCDPISGHTALYWYRQSLGQGPEFLIYFQGTGAADDSGLPNDRFFAVRPEGSVSTLKIQRTERGDSAVYLCASSPPYTGLGIDEQYFGPGTRLTVT.

The V call is TRBV6-1, the J call TRBJ1-4; no definite D call. Deletions cut 0 bases from V and 8 bases from J, with 19 bases between. Germline V gene sequence: CDR1 MNHNS, CDR2 SASEGT. This CDR3 is built from 17 residues. The chain's CDR3 is CASSEALWGRPGEKLFF. Written as DNA, the CDR3 is TGTGCCAGCAGTGAAGCGCTTTGGGGTCGACCAGGAGAAAAACTGTTTTTT.

The rearrangement joins TRBV19 to TRBJ1-3; D gene ambiguous. V was trimmed by 3 bases and J by 4 bases, leaving 4 bases between them. The CDR3 is 12 residues long. Per germline, CDR1 LNHDA and CDR2 SQIVND (reference sequence). CDR3 loop: CASSIYGNTIYF. For the CDR3, the DNA is TGTGCCAGTAGTATCTACGGAAACACCATATATTTT.

V is TRBV30 and J is TRBJ1-5, with 9 bases aligning to TRBD1. V dropped 0 bases and J dropped 6; count of bases not matched to a gene: 6. Germline lookup yields CDR1 GTSNPN and CDR2 SVGIG (reference sequence). The length of the CDR3 is 15 residues. In nucleotides, the CDR3 is TGTGCCTGGAGTGTAACAGGGGGCGGGGGTCAGCCCCAGCATTTT. Translation: CAWSVTGGGGQPQHF.

The chain combines TRBV12-3 or TRBV12-4 with TRBJ1-2; D not certain. The CDR3 contains 13 residues. Trimming took off 2 bases at V and 5 bases at J, with 9 bases between the two ends. This chain's CDR3 is CASSLRPRYGYTF. The CDR3, as DNA: TGTGCCAGCAGTTTAAGACCTAGGTATGGCTACACCTTC.

The chain links TRBV28 to TRBJ2-7; a weak D match, TRBD1 (6 bases). Germline V lookup: CDR1 MDHEN, CDR2 SYDVKM. V was trimmed by 3 bases and J by 4 bases, leaving 16 bases between them. CDR3 length equals 15 residues. The DNA for the CDR3 is TGTGCCAGCAGTTTTGAGACGACAACAGGGTACGAGCAGTACTTC. It specifies CASSFETTTGYEQYF.

The chain recombines TRBV30 with TRBJ1-4, with D tentatively TRBD1 (5 bases). This CDR3 is 14 amino acids long. CDR1 is GTSNPN, CDR2 SVGIG, per germline (reference sequence). V lost 2 bases and J lost 4, with 11 bases in between. CDR3 loop: CAWSWDRGNEKLFF. The CDR3 region has the DNA TGTGCCTGGAGTTGGGACCGCGGTAATGAAAAACTGTTTTTT.

Regarding this clone: This CDR3 is also generated by other DNA sequences in the sample. The chain combines TRBV18 with TRBJ1-4; 9 positions agree with TRBD1. Trimming took 0 bases from V and 4 from J; bases not matched to a gene: 0. The germline CDR1 and CDR2 sequences are KGHSH and LQKENI. There are 15 residues in the CDR3. The CDR3 DNA follows: TGTGCCAGCTCACCACCGGGACAGGGTAATGAAAAACTGTTTTTT. Amino acids: CASSPPGQGNEKLFF.

V and J are TRBV24-1 and TRBJ1-3; D is ambiguous. Trimming left V 8 bases short and J 0 bases short, with 13 bases between. Germline assignment: CDR1 KGHDR and CDR2 SFDVKD. The CDR3 consists of 15 residues. This CDR3 reads CATIFPGDSGNTIYF. The CDR3 nucleotides are TGTGCCACCATCTTCCCCGGGGACTCTGGAAACACCATATATTTT.

The gene calls are TRBV5-1 and TRBJ2-1; 8 nucleotides match TRBD2. Per the germline V gene, CDR1 is SGHRS and CDR2 is YFSETQ. Losses at the gene ends were 3 bases for V and 3 bases for J; bases not matched to a gene: 5. The CDR3 totals 15 residues. The CDR3 nucleotides read TGCGCCAGCAGCTCATCCAGCGGGGGCTACAATGAGCAGTTCTTC. Its protein product is CASSSSSGGYNEQFF.

J is TRBJ1-2 and V is TRBV4-1; TRBD1 agrees at 11 bases. With V trimmed by 3 bases and J by 7 bases, 4 bases remained unmatched. There are 14 residues in the CDR3. Germline CDR1 MGHRA, CDR2 YSYEKL. CDR3 loop: CASSQGQGVFGYTF. DNA of the CDR3: TGCGCCAGCAGCCAGGGACAGGGGGTATTTGGCTACACCTTC.

The rearrangement joins TRBV6-5 to TRBJ2-7, with 9 bases aligning to TRBD1. Germline V gives CDR1 MNHEY, CDR2 SVGAGI. The CDR3 totals 14 residues. Losses at the gene ends were 5 bases for V and 3 bases for J; bases not matched to a gene: 5. In DNA form, the CDR3 reads TGTGCCAGCAGTCCCACAGGGGGCTTCTACGAGCAGTACTTC. Protein product: CASSPTGGFYEQYF.

The chain has TRBV2 and TRBJ1-2; D remains ambiguous. Trimming took 1 base from V and 0 from J, leaving 9 bases between them. The germline CDR1 and CDR2 sequences are SNHLY and FYNNEI. This CDR3 is built from 15 residues. The CDR3 protein is CASSEVGLANYGYTF. CDR3 in DNA: TGTGCCAGCAGTGAAGTAGGTTTAGCTAACTATGGCTACACCTTC.

The CDR3, as DNA: TGTGCCAGCAGCCAAGGGACAGGCGGGCAGCCCCAGCATTTT. It codes for CASSQGTGGQPQHF. This sequence joins TRBV3-1 (or the pseudogene TRBV3-2) and TRBJ1-5; 7 bases line up with TRBD1. Per germline, CDR1 LGHDT and CDR2 YNNKEL (reference sequence). This CDR3 spans 14 amino acids. With V trimmed by 1 base and J by 7 bases, 4 bases remained unmatched.

The genes are TRBV14 and TRBJ1-2; D is perhaps TRBD1 (6 bases). Trimming stripped 2 bases from V and 6 bases from J, with 16 bases between. This CDR3 comprises 15 residues. Germline assignment: CDR1 SGHDN and CDR2 FVKESK. The CDR3 DNA sequence: TGTGCCAGCAGCCAATCCAACAGGGTCCAGCATGGCTACACCTTC. It encodes CASSQSNRVQHGYTF.

The rearrangement joins TRBV6-4 to TRBJ1-4; D uncertain. Trimming stripped 3 bases from V and 11 bases from J, with 13 bases between. The CDR3 has 13 amino acids. The germline gives CDR1 MRHNA, CDR2 SNTAGT. The CDR3 sequence: CASSEDYGVKLFF. CDR3 bases: TGTGCCAGCAGTGAGGATTACGGCGTCAAACTGTTTTTT.

The V gene is TRBV6-5, the J gene TRBJ1-5; perhaps TRBD1 as D (5 bases). Germline V gene data show CDR1 as MNHEY and CDR2 as SVGAGI. The V and J ends lost 6 bases and 10 bases respectively, with 16 bases between them. The CDR3 has 13 amino acids. The CDR3 DNA reads as TGTGCCAGCAGCTTGGGACTATCTCGCCCCCAGCATTTT. It codes for CASSLGLSRPQHF.

This clone was detected a few times. The chain links TRBV12-3 or TRBV12-4 to TRBJ1-4, with a possible D match to TRBD1 (5 bases). Trimming cost V 6 bases and J 11 bases, with 16 bases left between them. The CDR3 spans 13 residues. Here the CDR3 reads CASSPLEGLKLFF. CDR3 nucleotides: TGTGCCAGCAGCCCCCTTGAGGGGCTGAAACTGTTTTTT.

This clone has only one observation. The chain combines TRBV19 with TRBJ1-1; a possible D gene is TRBD1 (5 bases). V dropped 10 bases and J dropped 2 bases, with 11 bases sitting between them. Per the germline V gene, CDR1 is LNHDA and CDR2 is SQIVND (reference sequence). The CDR3 runs to 12 residues. CDR3 nucleotides: TGTGCCACATTCGGGGACAACACTGAAGCTTTCTTT. This sequence encodes CATFGDNTEAFF.

The V call is TRBV19, the J call TRBJ1-5; maybe TRBD1 (6 bases). Trimming took off 6 bases at V and 2 bases at J, with 17 bases between the two ends. This CDR3 has 16 amino acids. Per the germline V gene, CDR1 is LNHDA and CDR2 is SQIVND (reference sequence). CDR3 sequence reads: CASSLLGGRGNQPQHF. The CDR3 DNA reads as TGTGCCAGTAGCCTTCTAGGGGGTCGCGGCAATCAGCCCCAGCATTTT.

The chain has TRBV10-1 and TRBJ1-1; 7 bases agree with TRBD1. The V and J ends lost 6 bases and 0 bases, in that order; junction bases with no gene match: 4. Germline V gene sequence: CDR1 WNHNN, CDR2 SYGVQD (reference sequence). The CDR3 consists of 14 residues. The CDR3 coding sequence is TGCGCCAGCAGCCCCGGGACAGTGAACACTGAAGCTTTCTTT. Protein product: CASSPGTVNTEAFF.

V usage is TRBV6-5 and J usage is TRBJ1-1; 7 bases are a match to TRBD1. The CDR3 has 14 amino acids. Germline CDR1 MNHEY, CDR2 SVGAGI. V shed 6 bases, J shed 0 bases, and the junction held 4 bases outside the gene matches. CDR3 amino acids: CASSADRVNTEAFF. Here the CDR3 DNA reads TGTGCCAGCAGCGCAGACAGGGTGAACACTGAAGCTTTCTTT.

J is TRBJ2-7 and V is TRBV5-1; D gene uncertain. Trimming removed 1 base at V and 2 bases at J, with 10 bases between. CDR1 and CDR2 (germline): SGHRS, YFSETQ. The CDR3 sequence is 14 residues long. CDR3 bases: TGCGCCAGCAGCTTGTTAGACACGACCTACGAGCAGTACTTC. It codes for CASSLLDTTYEQYF.

The V gene is TRBV6-4, the J gene TRBJ1-2; D may be TRBD1 (5 bases). The V end was cut by 0 bases, the J end by 4 bases, with 12 bases between. This CDR3 is 15 amino acids long. Germline V gene sequence: CDR1 MRHNA, CDR2 SNTAGT. CDR3 in amino acids: CASSDSNRGGYGYTF. In DNA form, the CDR3 reads TGTGCCAGCAGTGACTCGAACCGGGGCGGCTATGGCTACACCTTC.

Regarding this clone: Other nucleotide sequences in the sample specify the same CDR3. The V and J genes are TRBV7-9 and TRBJ1-1, with D perhaps TRBD1 (5 bases). Germline V gene sequence: CDR1 SEHNR, CDR2 FQNEAQ (reference sequence). The CDR3 extends over 14 amino acids. The ends were cut back, 5 bases at V and 5 bases at J, with 15 bases in the middle. Here the CDR3 reads CASSLKGGGTEAFF. Written as DNA, the CDR3 is TGTGCCAGCAGCCTAAAGGGCGGGGGGACTGAAGCTTTCTTT.

This clone has just one count. J is TRBJ1-5 and V is TRBV30; tentatively, D is TRBD1 (5 bases). The CDR3 runs to 16 residues. Looked up from germline, CDR1 is GTSNPN and CDR2 is SVGIG (reference sequence). V was clipped by 0 bases and J by 2 bases, with 14 bases between them. The CDR3 DNA sequence: TGTGCCTGGAGTGTATCTGGGGGAACGCGCAATCAGCCCCAGCATTTT. Amino acid sequence: CAWSVSGGTRNQPQHF. Full variable domain (remainder filled in from reference TRBV30 and TRBJ1-5): SQTIHQWPATLVQPVGSPLSLECTVEGTSNPNLYWYRQAAGRGLQLLFYSVGIGQISSEVPQNLSASRPQDRQFILSSKKLLLSDSGFYLCAWSVSGGTRNQPQHFGDGTRLSIL.

The chain combines TRBV4-1 with TRBJ2-1, with D perhaps matching TRBD2 (5 bases). CDR1 and CDR2 (germline): MGHRA, YSYEKL. This CDR3 comprises 13 residues. V was shortened by 4 bases and J by 10 bases, with 14 bases between the two germline ends. The CDR3 reads CASSPLEAREQFF. The DNA for the CDR3 is TGCGCCAGCAGCCCCCTGGAGGCCAGAGAGCAGTTCTTC.